This T cell receptor beta chain is from a study of T cells in Graves' hyperthyroidism and ophthalmopathy (dated by TCRdb to about 2019). Regarding the complete study: Peripheral blood samples were taken at the time of initial diagnosis, prior to any treatment. For training and testing, the 80 to 100 patients in the discovery cohort were randomly divided in a 7:3 ratio. Prospective prediction of ophthalmopathy was tested in an independent validation cohort of 18 hyperthyroidism patients and 15 to 17 patients who later progressed to ophthalmopathy. A discovery cohort of about a hundred patients, fewer than 50 with Graves' ophthalmopathy and 55 to 60 with stable Graves' hyperthyroidism, was used to find distinguishing TCR V-J signatures. Following sampling, methimazole starting at 30 mg daily was given to hyperthyroidism patients, and high-dose intravenous methylprednisolone was given to ophthalmopathy patients. In about 6 Graves' hyperthyroidism patients, the study also compared T-cell repertoires from thyroid tissue with T-cell repertoires from blood. The paper reports TCR Vbeta CDR3 sequencing of roughly 140 peripheral blood samples: 43 ophthalmopathy, under 80 hyperthyroidism and around 17 progressor patients. Findings and caveats that apply to the study as a whole: A model built on a 13 V-J signature distinguished ophthalmopathy from stable hyperthyroidism, reaching roughly 88% sensitivity and about 81% specificity in cross-validation and 80%/75% in testing. No statistical method was used to set the sample size in advance, and investigators knew the group allocation. Most expanded thyroid clonotypes (frequency above 0.001) were also detected in blood, suggesting blood repertoires may reflect thyroid immune responses. During validation, the model predicted progression to ophthalmopathy a median of about 5.9 months ahead of onset, with roughly 65% sensitivity and around 73% specificity.

The TCR beta CDR3 regions were amplified from RNA transcripts. A first-round RT-PCR of the TCR CDR3 used the HTBI primer set with the Qiagen OneStep RT-PCR kit. A second multiplex PCR round built the libraries, followed by size selection and purification. Paired-end sequencing of the libraries was performed with 100 bp reads on an Illumina HiSeq2000. Under the source paper's analysis protocol: SOAPnuke was used to process the raw data, removing reads that contained adapters or uncalled bases, had a mean Phred below 15, or lacked an exact match to the constant primer or identifier. High-quality paired reads were merged using COPE v1.2.5, and each unique nucleotide sequence was defined as a clonotype. MiTCR v1.1 was used to align clonotypes to the IMGT TRBV, TRBD and TRBJ reference segments. Only V-J combinations with frequency above 0.0001, covering about 99% of repertoires, were analysed. A TCS score was defined as the ratio of F50 (clonal expansion) to E x V (chaos), with BLOSUM62-based TCRdist applied between CDR3 peptides within each V-J. Welch's t-statistics and random forest reduced approximately 520 V-J features to fewer than 15, which were used in a naive Bayes classifier (R e1071). TCRdb applied fastp at Q25 and MiXCR to the public reads, then kept only in-frame beta chains. Each CDR3 protein appears once, grouped with its most common genes and DNA. For this entry, the V and J calls and clone size follow TCRdb and not the study's own pipeline. The sample table shows about 250,000 distinct CDR3 sequences, and about 16% are seen once. Under 35% of the sample belongs to the ten largest clones.

The hyperthyroidism patients were between 18 and 65 years old and newly diagnosed, with a disease duration of less than 2 months. The study excluded patients with uncontrolled infections, other autoimmune diseases, pregnancy or lactation. Diagnoses were established on the basis of clinical symptoms, serum thyroxine and TRAb, thyroid ultrasound, and orbital computed tomography. Blood from progressor patients was drawn when they were first diagnosed with hyperthyroidism, before any ophthalmopathy symptoms appeared. Ficoll-Paque density gradient centrifugation was used to isolate PBMCs from 9.5 to 10 ml of fresh peripheral blood. Patients classed as progressors first received a Graves' hyperthyroidism diagnosis and then went on to develop ophthalmopathy during follow-up. Total RNA was extracted with Trizol reagent, and quality was checked on an Agilent 2100 Bioanalyzer. With respect to this clonotype: It has no known antigen specificity. One base away there is no much larger clone; base qualities are not given.

Material: blood. The sequence was obtained from a woman aged 45-59 years with Graves' hyperthyroidism that later progressed to Graves' ophthalmopathy.

The CDR3 protein sequence reads: CASGLVLALTPTDTQYF. The nucleotide sequence is TGTGCTAGTGGTTTGGTTCTAGCGCTTACCCCCACAGATACGCAGTATTTT. This sequence uses TRBV12-5 and TRBJ2-3; TRBD2 could be the D gene, as 6 bases match. V is clipped by 0 bases and J by 2 bases, and the sequence between their germline boundaries is 15 bases long. As encoded in the germline V gene, CDR1 is LGHNT while CDR2 is FRNRAP. Inclusive of the bounding cysteine and phenylalanine, the CDR3 is 17 residues long. Just CDR3 DNA is preserved here, 51 bases in frame from base 1. Beyond the CDR3, the reference TRBV12-5 and TRBJ2-3 genes provide the residues; the full variable domain reads: DARVTQTPRHKVTEMGQEVTMRCQPILGHNTVFWYRQTMMQGLELLAYFRNRAPLDDSGMPKDRFSAEMPDATLATLKIQPSEPRDSAVYFCASGLVLALTPTDTQYFGPGTRLTVL.